This T cell receptor (beta chain) is drawn from a study of blood T cell repertoires in COVID-19. Here immunoSEQ multiplex PCR was the method, and the copy in TCRdb shows in-frame clones only, minus some. The sample shows over 350,000 clones, 87% of them seen only once. The CDR3 length is 13 residues. The germline V gene has CDR1 ENHRY and CDR2 SYGVKD. Unmatched junction bases numbered 1, after V lost 4 bases and J lost 2 bases. The receptor was derived from a woman between 45 and 60 years old who had recovered from COVID-19. The chain employs TRBV10-3 and TRBJ1-1, with 7 bases fitting TRBD1. What was sequenced was PBMCs or T cells enriched from blood (not recorded which). Here the CDR3 reads CAISGTGNTEAFF. As DNA, the CDR3 is TGTGCCATCAGTGGGACAGGTAACACTGAAGCTTTCTTT.